This entry concerns a single T cell receptor beta chain. Its antigen remains undetermined. Per-base qualities were not stored, and no clone one base away is much larger. The sample is drawn from a study of blood T cell repertoires in COVID-19 (dated by TCRdb to between 2020 and 2021). In the study overall: Collaborator samples came from the United States, Italy and Spain and covered acute and convalescent phases of COVID-19. The prospective study material was composed of cDNA or gDNA derived from T cells, B-cell-depleted T cells, or PBMCs. Deeply sampled blood TCRbeta repertoires from subjects exposed to, actively infected with, or recovered from COVID-19 were included in the dataset. The repertoires were made available in a free public database intended to serve as a resource for research on the immune response to SARS-CoV-2. The samples were drawn from two sources: the first 160 participants of the ongoing ImmuneRACE study, and fewer than 1,500 subjects contributed by 6 global collaborators. The sample metadata nearly always contained a de-identified subject ID, COVID-19 status, age in years and sex. HLA class I and class II types, where available, came from metadata supplied by the sample provider rather than from assay-based typing.

Overall study results and their limits: The amount of clinical and demographic metadata varied by source and participant and was provided uncurated.

Each collaborating institution followed its own protocols to collect whole blood in K2EDTA tubes. For TCRbeta analysis, collaborators shipped samples in one of three forms: frozen whole blood, isolated PBMCs, or DNA extracted from either of those sample types. TCRbeta CDR3 regions were amplified from genomic DNA by means of the immunoSEQ Assay, a bias-controlled multiplex PCR. The source study handled its data this way. Within the assay, amplification of reference gene primers was used to estimate how many nucleated cells each sample contained. To quantify the absolute abundance of each unique TCRbeta CDR3 rearrangement, sequence reads were collapsed and filtered. Productive Simpson clonality was computed per sample as the square root of Simpson's diversity index over productive rearrangements. What TCRdb holds here is the immuneACCESS table cut down to in-frame rearrangements. Part of the clones is not present; checked against another copy, under half of the missing clones reflect an unresolved V gene, and the others are unexplained. V and J calls and clone size follow that table, whereas D and trimming were derived from the DNA. This sample lists roughly 40,000 clones; approximately 89% were detected once. The ten largest account for approximately 3.3% of the sample.

V loses 6 bases of germline sequence and J loses 0 bases, and the interval between the two ends is 12 bases. The CDR3 spans 16 residues, from the cysteine through the phenylalanine. Just CDR3 DNA is preserved here, 48 bases in frame from base 1. CDR1 is given as LGHNA and CDR2 as YSLEER, both from the germline V gene. The TCR comes from a human donor in a cohort sampled during active COVID-19. This chain is built from TRBV4-3 and TRBJ2-6; TRBD2 is a weak D gene call, 6 bases matching. Sequencing used peripheral blood. The bases read TGCGCCAGCAGGCAGGGACTCCACTCTGGGGCCAACGTCCTGACTTTC. This is translated as CASRQGLHSGANVLTF.